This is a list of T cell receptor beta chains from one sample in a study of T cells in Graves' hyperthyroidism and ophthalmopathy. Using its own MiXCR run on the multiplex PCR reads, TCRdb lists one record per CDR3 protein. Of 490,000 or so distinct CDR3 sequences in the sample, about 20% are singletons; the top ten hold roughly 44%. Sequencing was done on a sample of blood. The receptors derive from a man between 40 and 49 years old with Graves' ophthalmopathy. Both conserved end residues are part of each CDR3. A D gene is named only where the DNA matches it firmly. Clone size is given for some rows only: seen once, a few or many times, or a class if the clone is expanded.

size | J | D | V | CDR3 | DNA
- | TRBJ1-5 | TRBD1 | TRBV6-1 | CASRKNQGGVNQPQHF | TGTGCCAGCAGAAAAAACCAGGGGGGAGTCAATCAGCCCCAGCATTTT
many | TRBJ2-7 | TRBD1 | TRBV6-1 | CASSHQGAGDEQYF | TGTGCCAGCAGTCACCAGGGGGCGGGCGACGAGCAGTACTTC
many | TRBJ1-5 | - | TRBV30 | CAWSGRTNNQPQHF | TGTGCCTGGAGTGGCCGGACAAATAATCAGCCCCAGCATTTT
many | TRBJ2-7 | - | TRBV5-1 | CASSLPAAREDEQYF | TGCGCCAGCAGCCTCCCCGCGGCCAGGGAAGACGAGCAGTACTTC
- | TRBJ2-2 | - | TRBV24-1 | CATREVRTGPNTGELFF | TGTGCCACCAGGGAGGTACGAACAGGGCCGAACACCGGGGAGCTGTTTTTT
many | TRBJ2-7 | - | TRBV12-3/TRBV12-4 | CASSPGFNPSSYEQYF | TGTGCCAGCAGTCCAGGCTTCAACCCGAGCTCCTACGAGCAGTACTTC
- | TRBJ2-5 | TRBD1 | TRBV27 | CASRGTEETQYF | TGTGCCAGCAGAGGGACAGAAGAGACCCAGTACTTC
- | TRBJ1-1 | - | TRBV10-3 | CATWGDTEAFF | TGTGCCACATGGGGGGACACTGAAGCTTTCTTT
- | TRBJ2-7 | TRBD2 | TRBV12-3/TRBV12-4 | CASSFRGGREQYF | TGTGCCAGCAGTTTTCGGGGGGGCCGCGAGCAGTACTTC
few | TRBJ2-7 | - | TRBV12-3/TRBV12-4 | CASTLGGEYEQYF | TGTGCCAGCACCCTGGGGGGAGAATACGAGCAGTACTTC
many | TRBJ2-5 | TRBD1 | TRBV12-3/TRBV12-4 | CASSYGTGGTYETQYF | TGTGCCAGCAGTTATGGGACAGGGGGCACTTATGAGACCCAGTACTTC
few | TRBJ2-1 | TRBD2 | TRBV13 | CASSPVGLAGYNEQFF | TGTGCCAGCAGCCCCGTGGGACTAGCGGGTTACAATGAGCAGTTCTTC
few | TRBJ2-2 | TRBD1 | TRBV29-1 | CSVEVRTGITGELFF | TGCAGCGTTGAAGTGAGGACAGGGATCACCGGGGAGCTGTTTTTT
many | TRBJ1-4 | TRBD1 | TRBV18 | CASSPLKGAGEKLFF | TGTGCCAGCTCACCACTCAAGGGGGCCGGAGAAAAACTGTTTTTT
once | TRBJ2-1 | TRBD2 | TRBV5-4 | CASSPGLSSGGEQFF | TGTGCCAGCAGCCCCGGTTTGAGCAGCGGGGGGGAGCAGTTCTTC
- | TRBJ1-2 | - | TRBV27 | CASSLSPGTNFNYGYTF | TGTGCCAGCAGTTTGAGTCCAGGGACCAATTTTAACTATGGCTACACCTTC
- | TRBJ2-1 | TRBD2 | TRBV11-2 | CASRSTGTSGRGHEQFF | TGTGCCAGCAGGAGCACCGGGACTAGCGGGAGAGGGCATGAGCAGTTCTTC
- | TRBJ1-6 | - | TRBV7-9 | CASLGEDLHF | TGTGCCAGCCTTGGGGAGGACCTCCACTTT
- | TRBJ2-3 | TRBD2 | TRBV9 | CASSLPLGTSEDTQYF | TGTGCCAGCAGCCTCCCTCTGGGGACTAGCGAAGATACGCAGTATTTT
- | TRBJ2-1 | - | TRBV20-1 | CSARDSGNPQGEQFF | TGCAGTGCTAGGGACAGCGGAAATCCCCAAGGAGAGCAGTTCTTC
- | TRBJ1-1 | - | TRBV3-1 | CASSQELVAIGAEAFF | TGTGCCAGCAGCCAAGAGCTTGTAGCGATAGGGGCTGAAGCTTTCTTT
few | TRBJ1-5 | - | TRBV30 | CAWSADGGGQPQHF | TGTGCCTGGAGTGCGGACGGAGGAGGACAGCCCCAGCATTTT
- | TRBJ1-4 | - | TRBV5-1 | CASSKGSATNEKLFF | TGCGCCAGCAGCAAAGGCTCTGCAACTAATGAAAAACTGTTTTTT